This T cell receptor beta chain is from a study of blood T cell repertoires in COVID-19. Whole-study context: COVID-19 samples, acute and convalescent, were from the United States, Italy and Spain. Sample material is recorded as cDNA or gDNA derived from T cells, B-cell-depleted T cells, or PBMCs.

Germline V gives CDR1 SGDLS, CDR2 YYNGEE. The CDR3 totals 13 residues. Trimming cost V 6 bases and J 1 base, with 8 bases left between them. Original processing methods: Researchers report that nucleated cell counts were estimated from reference gene primer amplification. Clones were read by immunoSEQ multiplex PCR, and TCRdb kept only the in-frame ones, dropping some. D and trimming were read from the DNA, whereas the V and J calls and clone size are those reported in that table. The sample has roughly 40,000 clones, approximately 90% seen once. The chain recombines TRBV9 with TRBJ1-3; possible D gene TRBD1, 5 bases. Sequencing was performed on peripheral blood. This receptor was taken from a man aged 50 or older in a cohort sampled during active COVID-19. The DNA for the CDR3 is TGTGCCAGCAATGCAGGGTCTGGAAACACCATATATTTT. Translated, it gives CASNAGSGNTIYF.